This is a list of T cell receptor beta chains from one sample in a study of identical twins' blood T cells. TCRdb redid the calling of the 5' RACE reads with MiXCR, one entry per CDR3 protein. The top ten clones hold about 6% of a sample with about 370,000 distinct CDR3 sequences, about 28% of them seen once. The sequencing sample was made of PBMCs. The receptors shown here come from a woman between 18 and 49 years old in good health. Both conserved end residues are trimmed from each CDR3. Fields, in order: CDR3 protein, V gene, J gene.

CDR3 protein: ASSPQQHGSYNEQF
V gene: TRBV18
J gene: TRBJ2-1

CDR3 protein: SVAAGTHYGYT
V gene: TRBV29-1
J gene: TRBJ1-2

CDR3 protein: AGSSDQGKQF
V gene: TRBV7-9
J gene: TRBJ2-1

CDR3 protein: ASSWGQNFYGYT
V gene: TRBV7-9
J gene: TRBJ1-2

CDR3 protein: ASSSHPHSAVLYNEQF
V gene: TRBV6-2/TRBV6-3
J gene: TRBJ2-1

CDR3 protein: SAPLVARANTGELF
V gene: TRBV20-1
J gene: TRBJ2-2

CDR3 protein: ASSPGVDSKNTGELF
V gene: TRBV5-8
J gene: TRBJ2-2

CDR3 protein: ASSPTGDTEAF
V gene: TRBV5-1
J gene: TRBJ1-1

CDR3 protein: ASRGGTSGYNEQF
V gene: TRBV2
J gene: TRBJ2-1

CDR3 protein: SARGSFYGYT
V gene: TRBV20-1
J gene: TRBJ1-2

CDR3 protein: ASSYRWGNQPQH
V gene: TRBV6-6
J gene: TRBJ1-5

CDR3 protein: ASSKSVGQSSYNEQF
V gene: TRBV6-6
J gene: TRBJ2-1

CDR3 protein: SLGLAGVGTDTQY
V gene: TRBV29-1
J gene: TRBJ2-3

CDR3 protein: ASTKDRGRSYGYT
V gene: TRBV5-8
J gene: TRBJ1-2

CDR3 protein: ATSPQETQY
V gene: TRBV6-6
J gene: TRBJ2-5

CDR3 protein: ACSDKEQSSYEQY
V gene: TRBV6-1
J gene: TRBJ2-7

CDR3 protein: ASRTSGGSSYNEQF
V gene: TRBV2
J gene: TRBJ2-1

CDR3 protein: SVPRDWDTQY
V gene: TRBV20-1
J gene: TRBJ2-3

CDR3 protein: SARDSSADTQY
V gene: TRBV20-1
J gene: TRBJ2-3

CDR3 protein: SARAHGSVYT
V gene: TRBV20-1
J gene: TRBJ1-2

CDR3 protein: ASSQDRNYEQY
V gene: TRBV4-3
J gene: TRBJ2-7

CDR3 protein: ASRASGSSYNEQF
V gene: TRBV5-1
J gene: TRBJ2-1

CDR3 protein: ASSPWAPSVGANVLT
V gene: TRBV18
J gene: TRBJ2-6

CDR3 protein: ASSTGGETQY
V gene: TRBV6-2/TRBV6-3
J gene: TRBJ2-5

CDR3 protein: ASTWGTGNTEAF
V gene: TRBV5-1
J gene: TRBJ1-1

CDR3 protein: ASATGVGLSNYGYT
V gene: TRBV5-5
J gene: TRBJ1-2

CDR3 protein: ASSLAGTIGNEQF
V gene: TRBV11-2
J gene: TRBJ2-1

CDR3 protein: ASSYTGPSGGVGTDTQY
V gene: TRBV6-5
J gene: TRBJ2-3

CDR3 protein: ASQSDREGYTEAF
V gene: TRBV5-1
J gene: TRBJ1-1

CDR3 protein: ASSLGGGARHTGELF
V gene: TRBV7-8
J gene: TRBJ2-2

CDR3 protein: ASSYGWPQH
V gene: TRBV6-2/TRBV6-3
J gene: TRBJ1-5

CDR3 protein: ASSLNPQGESPLH
V gene: TRBV5-1
J gene: TRBJ1-6

CDR3 protein: ASSLAPTKQY
V gene: TRBV12-3/TRBV12-4
J gene: TRBJ2-7

CDR3 protein: ASSVEWADTQY
V gene: TRBV9
J gene: TRBJ2-3

CDR3 protein: ASSGDSRGYT
V gene: TRBV6-5
J gene: TRBJ1-2

CDR3 protein: SARKWDGFYEQY
V gene: TRBV20-1
J gene: TRBJ2-7

CDR3 protein: ASSPGTGHTEAF
V gene: TRBV7-2
J gene: TRBJ1-1

CDR3 protein: ASSEANHNEQF
V gene: TRBV6-4
J gene: TRBJ2-1

CDR3 protein: ASSYLMGLASIQY
V gene: TRBV6-2/TRBV6-3
J gene: TRBJ2-4

CDR3 protein: ASSYSSDKETQY
V gene: TRBV6-2/TRBV6-3
J gene: TRBJ2-5

CDR3 protein: ASSRDRGDSPLH
V gene: TRBV11-1
J gene: TRBJ1-6

CDR3 protein: SAIEQGGYCYT
V gene: TRBV20-1
J gene: TRBJ1-2

CDR3 protein: ASSLSAGVGQPQH
V gene: TRBV27
J gene: TRBJ1-5

CDR3 protein: ATRGAPNTGELF
V gene: TRBV5-1
J gene: TRBJ2-2

CDR3 protein: ASNLGLDPRYNEQF
V gene: TRBV5-1
J gene: TRBJ2-1

CDR3 protein: ASSIPHGLGGYT
V gene: TRBV19
J gene: TRBJ1-2

CDR3 protein: ATPAGGVDLYGYT
V gene: TRBV7-2
J gene: TRBJ1-2

CDR3 protein: SARGGWQSQETQY
V gene: TRBV20-1
J gene: TRBJ2-5

CDR3 protein: SARDAGGRFGTEAF
V gene: TRBV20-1
J gene: TRBJ1-1

CDR3 protein: ASTPGQSVGYT
V gene: TRBV18
J gene: TRBJ1-2

CDR3 protein: ARDSLNYGYT
V gene: TRBV7-9
J gene: TRBJ1-2

CDR3 protein: ASSETGGFYNEQF
V gene: TRBV2
J gene: TRBJ2-1

CDR3 protein: ASSLGDNNHPQQ
V gene: TRBV5-1
J gene: TRBJ1-5

CDR3 protein: ASSYRDGADTQY
V gene: TRBV12-3/TRBV12-4
J gene: TRBJ2-3

CDR3 protein: ASSVMSGSPLH
V gene: TRBV9
J gene: TRBJ1-6

CDR3 protein: ANKSPLGYT
V gene: TRBV6-1
J gene: TRBJ1-2

CDR3 protein: ASIRTGIEGEQF
V gene: TRBV6-6
J gene: TRBJ2-1

CDR3 protein: ASSYRAGGYNEQF
V gene: TRBV6-2/TRBV6-3
J gene: TRBJ2-1

CDR3 protein: ASSIVPNTEAF
V gene: TRBV3-1
J gene: TRBJ1-1

CDR3 protein: SVDQGILNEQF
V gene: TRBV29-1
J gene: TRBJ2-1